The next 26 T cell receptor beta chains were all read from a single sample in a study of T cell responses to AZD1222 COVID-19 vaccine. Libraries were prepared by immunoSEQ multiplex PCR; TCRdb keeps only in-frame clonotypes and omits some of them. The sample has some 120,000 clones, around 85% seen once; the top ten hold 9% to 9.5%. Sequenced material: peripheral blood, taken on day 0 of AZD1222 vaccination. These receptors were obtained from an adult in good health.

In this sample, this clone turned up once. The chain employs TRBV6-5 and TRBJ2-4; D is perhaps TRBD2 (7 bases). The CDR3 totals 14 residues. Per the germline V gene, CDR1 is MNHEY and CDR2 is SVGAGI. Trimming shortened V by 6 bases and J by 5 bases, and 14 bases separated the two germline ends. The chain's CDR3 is CASSARGAQNIQYF. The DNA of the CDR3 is TGTGCCAGCAGCGCTCGGGGGGCCCAAAACATTCAGTACTTC.

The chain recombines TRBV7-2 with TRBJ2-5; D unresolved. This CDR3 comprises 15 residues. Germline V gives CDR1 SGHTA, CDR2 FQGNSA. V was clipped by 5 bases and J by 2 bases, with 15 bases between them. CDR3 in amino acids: CASSLPLGPQETQYF. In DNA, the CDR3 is TGTGCCAGCAGCCTTCCCCTCGGACCTCAAGAGACCCAGTACTTC.

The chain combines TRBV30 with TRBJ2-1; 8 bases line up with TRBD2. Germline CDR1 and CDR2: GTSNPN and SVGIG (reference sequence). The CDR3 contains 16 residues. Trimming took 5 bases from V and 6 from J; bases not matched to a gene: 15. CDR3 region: CAWFPPHGRVSNEQFF. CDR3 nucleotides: TGTGCCTGGTTTCCCCCCCACGGGAGGGTTTCCAATGAGCAGTTCTTC.

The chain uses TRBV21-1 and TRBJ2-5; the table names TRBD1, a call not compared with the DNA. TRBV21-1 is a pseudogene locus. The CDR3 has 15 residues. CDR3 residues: CASSKLTAYQETQYF. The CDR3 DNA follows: TGTGCCAGCAGCAAACTCACAGCCTACCAAGAGACCCAGTACTTC.

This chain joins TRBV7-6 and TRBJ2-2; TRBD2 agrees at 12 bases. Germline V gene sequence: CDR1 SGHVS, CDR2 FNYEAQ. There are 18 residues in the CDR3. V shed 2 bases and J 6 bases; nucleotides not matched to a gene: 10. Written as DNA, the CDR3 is TGTGCCAGCAGCTTAATGGCTAGCGGGGGGGCTAAATCCGGGGAGCTGTTTTTT. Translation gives CASSLMASGGAKSGELFF.

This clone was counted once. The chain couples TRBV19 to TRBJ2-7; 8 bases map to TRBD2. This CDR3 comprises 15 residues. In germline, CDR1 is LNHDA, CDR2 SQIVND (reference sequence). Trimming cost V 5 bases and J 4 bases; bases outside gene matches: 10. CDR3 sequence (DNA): TGTGCCAGTAGTTTCGCCAGCGGGAGAGCTTACGAGCAGTACTTC. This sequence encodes CASSFASGRAYEQYF.

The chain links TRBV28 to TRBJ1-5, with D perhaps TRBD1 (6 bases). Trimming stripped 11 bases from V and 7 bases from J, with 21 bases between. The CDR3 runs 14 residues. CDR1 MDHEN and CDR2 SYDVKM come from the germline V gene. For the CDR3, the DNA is TGTGCCGTCTCCTCCGGGACATCGAGGCAGCCCCAGCATTTT. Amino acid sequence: CAVSSGTSRQPQHF. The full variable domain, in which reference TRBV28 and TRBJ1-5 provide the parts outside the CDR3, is DVKVTQSSRYLVKRTGEKVFLECVQDMDHENMFWYRQDPGLGLRLIYFSYDVKMKEKGDIPEGYSVSREKKERFSLILESASTNQTSMYLCAVSSGTSRQPQHFGDGTRLSIL.

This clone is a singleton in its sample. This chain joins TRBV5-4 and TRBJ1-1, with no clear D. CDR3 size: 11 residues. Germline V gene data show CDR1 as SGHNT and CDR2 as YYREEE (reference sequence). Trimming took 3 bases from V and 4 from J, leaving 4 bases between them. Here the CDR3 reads CASSSLTEAFF. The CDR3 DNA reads TGTGCCAGCAGCTCCCTCACTGAAGCTTTCTTT.

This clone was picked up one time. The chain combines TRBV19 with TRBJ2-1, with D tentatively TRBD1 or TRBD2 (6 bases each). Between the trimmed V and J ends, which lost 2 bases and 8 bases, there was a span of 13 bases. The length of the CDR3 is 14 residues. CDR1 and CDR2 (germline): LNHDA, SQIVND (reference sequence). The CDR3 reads CASSIMGGQDEQFF. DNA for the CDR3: TGTGCCAGTAGTATAATGGGGGGCCAGGATGAGCAGTTCTTC.

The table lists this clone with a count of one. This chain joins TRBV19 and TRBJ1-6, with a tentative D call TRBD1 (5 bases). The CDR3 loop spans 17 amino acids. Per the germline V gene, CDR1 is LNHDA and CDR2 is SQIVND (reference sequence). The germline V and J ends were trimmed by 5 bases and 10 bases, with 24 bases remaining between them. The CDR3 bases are TGTGCCAGTAGTCACGCCCCCCCGCGGACACTGCGATCACCCCTCCACTTT. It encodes CASSHAPPRTLRSPLHF.

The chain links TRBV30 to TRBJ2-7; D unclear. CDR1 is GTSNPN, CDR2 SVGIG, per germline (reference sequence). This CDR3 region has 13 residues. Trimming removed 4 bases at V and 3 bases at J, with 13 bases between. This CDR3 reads CAWIVSGGYEQYF. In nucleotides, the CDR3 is TGTGCCTGGATTGTCTCCGGCGGCTACGAGCAGTACTTC.

This chain's CDR3 is CASSRTSTLLHF. CDR3 DNA sequence: TGTGCCAGCAGCCGGACCTCAACCCTCCTCCACTTT. This chain links TRBV7-2 with TRBJ1-6; D remains ambiguous. Germline CDR1 is SGHTA and CDR2 is FQGNSA. Trimming took 5 bases from V and 15 from J, leaving 14 bases between them. The CDR3 is made up of 12 amino acids.

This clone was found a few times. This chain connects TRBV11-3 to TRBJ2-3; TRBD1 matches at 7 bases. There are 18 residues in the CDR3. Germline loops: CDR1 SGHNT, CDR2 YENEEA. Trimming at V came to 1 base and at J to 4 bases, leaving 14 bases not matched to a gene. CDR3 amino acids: CASSLGGTAPFISDTQYF. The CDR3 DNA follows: TGTGCCAGCAGCTTAGGTGGGACAGCTCCTTTTATCTCAGATACGCAGTATTTT.

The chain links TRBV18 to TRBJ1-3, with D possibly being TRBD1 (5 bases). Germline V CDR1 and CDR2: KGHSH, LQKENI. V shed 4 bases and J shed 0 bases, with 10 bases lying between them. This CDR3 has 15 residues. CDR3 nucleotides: TGTGCCAGCTCACAATCGCAGGGCTCTGGAAACACCATATATTTT. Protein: CASSQSQGSGNTIYF.

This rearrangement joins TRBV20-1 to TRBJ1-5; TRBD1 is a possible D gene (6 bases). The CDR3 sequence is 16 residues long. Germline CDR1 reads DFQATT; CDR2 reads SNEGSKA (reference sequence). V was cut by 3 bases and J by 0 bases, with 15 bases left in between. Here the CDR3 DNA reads TGCAGTGCTAGTCACCCGGGGGGCTATAGCAATCAGCCCCAGCATTTT. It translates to CSASHPGGYSNQPQHF.

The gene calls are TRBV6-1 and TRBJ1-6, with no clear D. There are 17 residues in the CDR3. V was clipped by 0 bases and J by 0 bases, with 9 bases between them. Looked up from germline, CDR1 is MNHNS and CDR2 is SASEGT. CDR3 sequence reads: CASSEARGSSYNSPLHF. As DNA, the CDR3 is TGTGCCAGCAGTGAAGCGAGAGGGAGCTCCTATAATTCACCCCTCCACTTT.

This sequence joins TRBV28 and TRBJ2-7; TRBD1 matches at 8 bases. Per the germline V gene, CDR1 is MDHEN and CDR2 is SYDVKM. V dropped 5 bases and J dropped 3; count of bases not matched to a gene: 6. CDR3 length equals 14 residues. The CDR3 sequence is CASSKTGGVYEQYF. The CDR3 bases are TGTGCCAGCAGTAAAACAGGGGGTGTCTACGAGCAGTACTTC.

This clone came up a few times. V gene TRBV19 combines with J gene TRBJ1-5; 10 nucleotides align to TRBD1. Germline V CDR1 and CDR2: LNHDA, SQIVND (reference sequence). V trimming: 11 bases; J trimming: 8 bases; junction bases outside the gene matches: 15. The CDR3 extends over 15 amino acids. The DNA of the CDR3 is TGTGCCTCACAGGGGGGACAGGGGTACATGGAGCCCCAGCATTTT. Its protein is CASQGGQGYMEPQHF.

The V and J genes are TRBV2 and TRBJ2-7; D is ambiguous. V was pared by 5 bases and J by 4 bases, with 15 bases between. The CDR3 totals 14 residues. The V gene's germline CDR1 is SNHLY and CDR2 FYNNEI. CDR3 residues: CASSPSLVLYEQYF. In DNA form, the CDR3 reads TGTGCCAGCAGTCCTTCGCTGGTTCTGTACGAGCAGTACTTC.

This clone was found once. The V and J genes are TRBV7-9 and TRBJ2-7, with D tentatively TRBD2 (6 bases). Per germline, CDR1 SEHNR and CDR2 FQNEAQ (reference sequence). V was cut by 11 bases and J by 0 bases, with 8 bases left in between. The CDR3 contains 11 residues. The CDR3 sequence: CAGDSSYEQYF. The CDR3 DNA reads TGTGCCGGGGACTCCTCCTACGAGCAGTACTTC.

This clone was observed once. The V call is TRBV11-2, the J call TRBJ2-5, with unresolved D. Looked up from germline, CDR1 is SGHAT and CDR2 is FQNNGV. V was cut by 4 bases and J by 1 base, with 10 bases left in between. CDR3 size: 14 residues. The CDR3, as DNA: TGTGCCAGCAGCTCAACATGGATCCAAGAGACCCAGTACTTC. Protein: CASSSTWIQETQYF.

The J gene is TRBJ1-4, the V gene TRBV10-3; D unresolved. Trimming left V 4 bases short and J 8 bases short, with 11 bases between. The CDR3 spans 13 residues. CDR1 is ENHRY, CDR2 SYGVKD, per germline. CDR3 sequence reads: CAISGGGPEKLFF. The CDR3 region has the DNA TGTGCCATCAGTGGGGGAGGGCCAGAAAAACTGTTTTTT.

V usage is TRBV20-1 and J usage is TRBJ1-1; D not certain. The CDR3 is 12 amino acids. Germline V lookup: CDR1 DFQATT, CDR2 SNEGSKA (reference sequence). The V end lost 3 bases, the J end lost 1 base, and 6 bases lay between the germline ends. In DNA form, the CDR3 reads TGCAGTGCTAGTCGTCCGAACACTGAAGCTTTCTTT. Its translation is CSASRPNTEAFF.

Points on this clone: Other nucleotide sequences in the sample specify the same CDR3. The CDR3 sequence is CASSARENTEAFF. CDR3 DNA: TGTGCCAGCAGCGCCCGGGAGAACACTGAAGCTTTCTTT. The gene calls are TRBV7-2 and TRBJ1-1; D uncertain. Germline V lookup: CDR1 SGHTA, CDR2 FQGNSA. CDR3 size: 13 residues. The ends were cut back, 5 bases at V and 1 base at J, with 8 bases in the middle. The full variable domain, in which reference TRBV7-2 and TRBJ1-1 provide the parts outside the CDR3, is GAGVSQSPSNKVTEKGKDVELRCDPISGHTALYWYRQSLGQGLEFLIYFQGNSAPDKSGLPSDRFSAERTGGSVSTLTIQRTQQEDSAVYLCASSARENTEAFFGQGTRLTVV.

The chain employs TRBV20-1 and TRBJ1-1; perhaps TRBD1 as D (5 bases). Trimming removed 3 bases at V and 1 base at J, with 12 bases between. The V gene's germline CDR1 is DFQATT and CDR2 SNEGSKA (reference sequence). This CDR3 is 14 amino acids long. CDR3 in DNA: TGCAGTGCTAGTTCCGGGGGGGGGAACACTGAAGCTTTCTTT. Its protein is CSASSGGGNTEAFF.

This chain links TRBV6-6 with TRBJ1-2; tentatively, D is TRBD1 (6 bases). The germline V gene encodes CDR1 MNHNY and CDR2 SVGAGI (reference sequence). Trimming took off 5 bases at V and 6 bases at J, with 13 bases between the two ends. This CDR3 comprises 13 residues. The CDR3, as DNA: TGTGCCAGCAGTGTCCAGGGGAAGGATGGCTACACCTTC. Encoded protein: CASSVQGKDGYTF.